This T cell receptor beta chain originates from a study of T-cell reconstitution after alpha-beta-depleted transplantation in children (dated by TCRdb to the mid-2010s). Background on the whole study: Using TCR repertoire profiling, the study quantitatively followed how T-cell immune reconstitution unfolded in children after TCRalphabeta/CD19-depleted allogeneic hematopoietic cell transplantation.

Summary of the overall study and its limitations: Over subsequent months, a decline in hyperexpanded clone frequencies was noted, and after one year, T-cell counts and TCRbeta diversity were mostly ascribed to newly produced T cells. The apparently early recovery of alphabetaT-cell counts about two months after transplant reportedly depended on only several hundred rapidly expanded clones that came from non-depleted graft cells. In some patients, the high TCRbeta diversity seen at day 60 was put down to recipient T cells and intrathymic progenitors that had survived conditioning.

As regards this clonotype: This receptor's antigen is unknown. There are no base qualities to consult, and no much larger clone falls within one base.

The label giving this sample's treatment or condition can be read as: allogeneic hematopoietic cell transplantation with graft depleted of TCRalphabeta T cells and CD19 B cells. The transplant recipients were children given TCRalphabeta/CD19-depleted allogeneic hematopoietic cell grafts. The library was prepared using PCR. These reads were obtained on an Illumina HiSeq 2500. TCR library preparation used molecular barcoding, with unique molecular identifiers applied to normalize quantification of the TCRbeta repertoire. The public reads were run again by TCRdb, first through fastp at Q25 and then through MiXCR, and only productive beta chains were kept. Records with the same CDR3 protein are collapsed into one entry carrying the most frequent genes and DNA. This sample is represented by 580,000 or so distinct CDR3 sequences; more than 20% of them were singletons. Of the sample, less than 15% falls within the top ten clones.

From the cysteine up to the phenylalanine, the CDR3 has a length of 12 residues. The CDR3 DNA has 36 bases and is translated from base 1. Sequences MNHEY (CDR1) and SVGEGT (CDR2) are obtained from the germline V gene. At the junction V is shortened by 4 bases and J by 8 bases, with 10 bases in between. The chain uses TRBV6-2 or TRBV6-3 and TRBJ2-3, with no confident D gene call. This receptor was obtained from a boy under three years old who had a stem cell transplant for acute myeloid leukemia, so the T cells may come from the graft donor. The sequenced sample was PBMCs, mostly from graft donor cells, obtained 360 days after TCRalphabeta/CD19-depleted stem cell transplant. The DNA is as follows: TGTGCCAGCAGTTTTACTCGAATTACGCAGTATTTT. Its protein reads: CASSFTRITQYF.